The 31 T cell receptor beta chains below come from one sample, sequenced in a study of CD8+ T cells in alopecia areata. RNA, once extracted, was reverse transcribed into cDNA for use as the sequencing template. The method was immunoSEQ multiplex PCR; TCRdb's version includes in-frame clones alone and lacks a portion of them. Here the sample spans approximately 150,000 clones, approximately 60% being singletons. The specimen was CD4+ T cells sorted from blood. Receptors were obtained from a human donor in good health.

V usage is TRBV7-6 and J usage is TRBJ2-3; the D is unclear. Between the trimmed V and J ends, which lost 5 bases and 5 bases, there was a span of 14 bases. The length of the CDR3 is 14 residues. CDR1 and CDR2 from the germline V gene are SGHVS and FNYEAQ. The DNA of the CDR3 is TGTGCCAGCAGCCCAGAGAAGCAGGTAGATACGCAGTATTTT. Its translation is CASSPEKQVDTQYF.

A word on this clone: The sample holds other DNA sequences that translate to the same CDR3. The V gene is TRBV29-1, the J gene TRBJ1-2, with D uncertain. The CDR3 has 14 residues. Germline values: CDR1 SQVTM, CDR2 ANQGSEA. V was clipped by 0 bases and J by 2 bases, with 10 bases between them. The CDR3 here is CSVEDPPGNYGYTF. Here the CDR3 DNA reads TGCAGCGTTGAAGATCCACCAGGCAACTATGGCTACACCTTC.

This chain connects TRBV5-1 to TRBJ2-5; 11 bases line up with TRBD1. Per germline, CDR1 SGHRS and CDR2 YFSETQ. There are 14 residues in the CDR3. The ends lost 3 bases at V and 4 bases at J; junction bases unmatched: 2. CDR3 loop: CASSWTGGGETQYF. In nucleotides, the CDR3 is TGCGCCAGCAGCTGGACAGGGGGCGGAGAGACCCAGTACTTC.

V usage is TRBV29-1 and J usage is TRBJ1-2; a possible D gene is TRBD1 (6 bases). CDR1 is SQVTM, CDR2 ANQGSEA, per germline. The CDR3 loop spans 12 amino acids. V lost 7 bases, J lost 4 bases, and 13 bases lay in between. The CDR3 sequence: CSARTEGYGYTF. The CDR3 DNA follows: TGCAGCGCCCGGACAGAGGGCTATGGCTACACCTTC.

Turning to this clone: Other nucleotide sequences from this sample produce the same CDR3. The chain joins TRBV7-2 to TRBJ2-2, with 8 bases lining up with TRBD2. The germline CDR1 and CDR2 sequences are SGHTA and FQGNSA. J was trimmed by 2 bases and V by 3 bases; bases with no gene match: 2. The CDR3 has 15 amino acids. The CDR3 protein is CASSFSGTNTGELFF. The CDR3 DNA reads TGTGCCAGCAGCTTTAGCGGGACAAACACCGGGGAGCTGTTTTTT.

This chain joins TRBV5-1 and TRBJ1-5, with D possibly being TRBD1 (6 bases). The V and J ends lost 3 bases and 9 bases respectively, with 16 bases between them. Germline values: CDR1 SGHRS, CDR2 YFSETQ. The CDR3 totals 14 residues. CDR3 sequence reads: CASSSDGQQGPQHF. The CDR3 nucleotides are TGCGCCAGCAGCTCGGACGGACAGCAAGGGCCCCAGCATTTT.

The genes are TRBV5-1 and TRBJ2-3; no reliable D call. V was trimmed by 1 base and J by 6 bases, leaving 15 bases between them. Germline V gene sequence: CDR1 SGHRS, CDR2 YFSETQ. This CDR3 contains 15 residues. The CDR3 loop reads CASSLNYPGSDTQYF. CDR3 coding DNA: TGCGCCAGCAGCTTGAACTACCCGGGTTCCGATACGCAGTATTTT.

With regard to this clone: This sample also contains other DNA sequences that code for the same CDR3. The chain recombines TRBV29-1 with TRBJ1-2; 11 nucleotides agree with TRBD1. The V segment lost 6 bases and the J segment 4 bases; nucleotides outside the gene matches: 4. CDR1 is SQVTM, CDR2 ANQGSEA, per germline. This CDR3 spans 13 amino acids. The CDR3 here is CSVGQGESYGYTF. DNA for the CDR3: TGCAGCGTGGGACAGGGGGAATCCTATGGCTACACCTTC.

J is TRBJ1-5 and V is TRBV30; 8 bases agree with TRBD1. J was trimmed by 0 bases and V by 3 bases; bases with no gene match: 7. This CDR3 has 16 amino acids. Looked up from germline, CDR1 is GTSNPN and CDR2 is SVGIG (reference sequence). CDR3 sequence reads: CAWSFDRGYSNQPQHF. The CDR3 nucleotides read TGTGCCTGGAGCTTCGACAGGGGTTATAGCAATCAGCCCCAGCATTTT.

The chain has TRBV25-1 and TRBJ1-5, with D unresolved. V dropped 8 bases and J dropped 2 bases, with 10 bases sitting between them. CDR3 length: 13 amino acids. The germline V gene encodes CDR1 MGHDK and CDR2 SYGVNS. CDR3 DNA: TGTGCCAGCGGAGGGTTAGGCAATCAGCCCCAGCATTTT. This gives the protein CASGGLGNQPQHF.

The CDR3 DNA sequence: TGTGCCAGCAGGACCAGCGGGAGCATCCACGAGCAGTACTTC. This codes for CASRTSGSIHEQYF. The rearrangement links TRBV6-6 to TRBJ2-7; the match to TRBD2 covers 8 bases. The trim removed 6 bases at V and 5 bases at J, leaving 9 bases unmatched. The CDR3 has 14 residues. CDR1 is MNHNY and CDR2 is SVGAGI in the germline V gene (reference sequence).

The chain carries TRBV29-1 and TRBJ2-7, with D unclear. Germline CDR1 reads SQVTM; CDR2 reads ANQGSEA. Trimming shortened V by 4 bases and J by 3 bases, and 10 bases separated the two germline ends. The CDR3 loop spans 12 amino acids. The DNA of the CDR3 is TGCAGCGTTGTGGTGGTTCGCTACGAGCAGTACTTC. Residues: CSVVVVRYEQYF.

This clone was counted only a few times. The chain uses TRBV5-6 and TRBJ2-6; D is unresolved. The germline V gene encodes CDR1 SGHDT and CDR2 YYEEEE. Deletions cut 4 bases from V and 2 bases from J, with 10 bases between. This CDR3 region has 15 residues. The CDR3 coding sequence is TGTGCCAGCAGCGCTGGAACGGCTGGGGCCAACGTCCTGACTTTC. It is translated as CASSAGTAGANVLTF.

In its sample, this clone was seen a few times. The CDR3 nucleotides are TGTGCCAGCAGCCCCCGGGACAGTTTACCTGAAAAACTGTTTTTT. Translation: CASSPRDSLPEKLFF. V and J are TRBV7-8 and TRBJ1-4, with 7 bases aligning to TRBD1. Looked up from germline, CDR1 is SGHVS and CDR2 is FQNEAQ. V lost 5 bases to trimming and J lost 7 bases; unmatched junction nucleotides: 10. The CDR3 consists of 15 residues.

This clone was detected only once. The rearrangement joins TRBV11-1 to TRBJ2-3; maybe TRBD2 (5 bases). The ends were cut back, 0 bases at V and 4 bases at J, with 14 bases in the middle. The CDR3 extends over 16 amino acids. Germline CDR1 SGHAT, CDR2 FQDESV (reference sequence). The CDR3 DNA is TGTGCCAGCAGCTTAGCGGGCGGACTTTCCCCAGATACGCAGTATTTT. Translating it yields CASSLAGGLSPDTQYF.

V gene TRBV28 combines with J gene TRBJ2-7, with D unresolved. V dropped 3 bases and J dropped 3 bases, with 12 bases sitting between them. The CDR3 length is 14 residues. From germline, CDR1 is MDHEN and CDR2 SYDVKM. The CDR3: CASSFFRRRYEQYF. The CDR3 DNA is TGTGCCAGCAGTTTTTTCAGGAGACGCTACGAGCAGTACTTC.

This clone has just a few counts. The chain employs TRBV9 and TRBJ2-2, with 10 bases identical to TRBD2. Trimming took 7 bases from V and 0 from J; bases not matched to a gene: 3. The CDR3 loop spans 15 amino acids. Germline loops: CDR1 SGDLS, CDR2 YYNGEE. CDR3 region: CASASGSPNTGELFF. The CDR3 DNA follows: TGTGCCAGCGCTAGCGGGAGCCCGAACACCGGGGAGCTGTTTTTT.

Only a few counts were recorded for this clone. At the DNA level, this CDR3 is encoded by other sequences in the same sample as well. V and J are TRBV29-1 and TRBJ2-3, with no clear D. V dropped 1 base and J dropped 6 bases, with 2 bases sitting between them. Germline V gives CDR1 SQVTM, CDR2 ANQGSEA. This CDR3 spans 10 amino acids. Here the CDR3 reads CSVEGDTQYF. CDR3 sequence (DNA): TGCAGCGTTGAAGGTGATACGCAGTATTTT.

This clone was picked up a small number of times. This rearrangement joins TRBV5-1 to TRBJ2-3; TRBD2 might be the D (5 bases). The germline V and J ends were trimmed by 2 bases and 6 bases, with 19 bases remaining between them. Germline lookup yields CDR1 SGHRS and CDR2 YFSETQ. The CDR3 contains 16 residues. The CDR3: CASSFRASPSSDTQYF. CDR3 nucleotide sequence: TGCGCCAGCAGCTTCCGGGCCTCCCCTAGCAGCGATACGCAGTATTTT.

This chain joins TRBV4-1 and TRBJ1-4, with a possible D match to TRBD1 (5 bases). The CDR3 spans 14 residues. V was trimmed by 7 bases and J by 5 bases, leaving 14 bases between them. The germline CDR1 and CDR2 sequences are MGHRA and YSYEKL. This chain's CDR3 is CASTPGTGNEKLFF. DNA of the CDR3: TGCGCCAGCACCCCCGGGACCGGGAATGAAAAACTGTTTTTT.

V usage is TRBV13 and J usage is TRBJ2-7; no definite D call. CDR3 length: 12 residues. Between the trimmed V and J ends, which lost 5 bases and 6 bases, there was a span of 11 bases. Germline CDR1 is PRHDT and CDR2 is FYEKMQ (reference sequence). CDR3 coding DNA: TGTGCCAGCAGCCGTCGTAGTCGCGAGCAGTACTTC. It encodes CASSRRSREQYF.

The chain uses TRBV5-4 and TRBJ2-5; D may be TRBD1 or TRBD2 (5 bases each). The V gene lost 4 bases and the J gene lost 3 bases, with 16 bases spanning the gap. Germline CDR1 is SGHNT and CDR2 is YYREEE (reference sequence). The CDR3 spans 15 residues. CDR3 DNA: TGTGCCAGCAGCCAACCGGGACGGGTTGAAGAGACCCAGTACTTC. It is translated as CASSQPGRVEETQYF.

The sample holds a few counts of this clone. The rearrangement joins TRBV28 to TRBJ1-4; D is possibly TRBD1 (6 bases). The CDR3 sequence is 12 residues long. Trimming took off 6 bases at V and 7 bases at J, with 9 bases between the two ends. Per the germline V gene, CDR1 is MDHEN and CDR2 is SYDVKM. CDR3 DNA sequence: TGTGCCAGCAGACAGGGAGGTGAAAAACTGTTTTTT. It is translated as CASRQGGEKLFF.

V usage is TRBV5-1 and J usage is TRBJ2-1, with 9 bases fitting TRBD1. Germline V gene data show CDR1 as SGHRS and CDR2 as YFSETQ. J lost 5 bases, V lost 4 bases, and 10 bases had no gene match. This CDR3 is built from 16 residues. The CDR3 coding sequence is TGCGCCAGCAGCCAACCTACAGGGGGCCTGGACAATGAGCAGTTCTTC. It is translated as CASSQPTGGLDNEQFF.

The chain couples TRBV15 to TRBJ2-5; no reliable D call. CDR3 length: 14 residues. Trimming removed 1 base from V and 4 bases from J, with 10 bases in between. Germline V gene sequence: CDR1 LNHNV, CDR2 YYDKDF (reference sequence). Here the CDR3 DNA reads TGTGCCACCAGCAGAGGTGTCCGTCCAGAGACCCAGTACTTC. Its protein product is CATSRGVRPETQYF.

The genes are TRBV2 and TRBJ2-7; TRBD1 matches at 7 bases. V dropped 4 bases and J dropped 3; count of bases not matched to a gene: 3. The CDR3 length is 13 residues. Germline loops: CDR1 SNHLY, CDR2 FYNNEI. The CDR3 here is CASSGTGNYEQYF. In nucleotides, the CDR3 is TGTGCCAGCAGTGGGACAGGAAACTACGAGCAGTACTTC.

The genes are TRBV4-3 and TRBJ2-3; D possibly corresponds to TRBD1 (6 bases). Looked up from germline, CDR1 is LGHNA and CDR2 is YSLEER. V lost 0 bases and J lost 7, with 32 bases in between. The CDR3 runs to 21 residues. In DNA, the CDR3 is TGCGCCAGCAGCCAAGACTCCCCCAAGGGGGAGTTGGGCCGTGGTTCTAATACGCAGTATTTT. Amino acids: CASSQDSPKGELGRGSNTQYF.

The V call is TRBV28, the J call TRBJ2-7; 12 bases line up with TRBD1. CDR3 length equals 23 residues. V shed 5 bases and J 2 bases; nucleotides not matched to a gene: 28. CDR1 and CDR2 (germline): MDHEN, SYDVKM. In DNA, the CDR3 is TGTGCCAGCAGTCACCGACCCGGGACAGGGGGCACGGCGGGAGGGCCGGGGACCTACGAGCAGTACTTC. It encodes CASSHRPGTGGTAGGPGTYEQYF.

The chain joins TRBV9 to TRBJ2-5; D tentatively reads TRBD1 or TRBD2 (5 bases each). In germline, CDR1 is SGDLS, CDR2 YYNGEE. With 2 bases removed from V and 5 bases from J, the gap between germline ends came to 10 bases. This CDR3 comprises 13 residues. This CDR3 reads CASSVRDVETQYF. The CDR3 DNA follows: TGTGCCAGCAGCGTCCGGGACGTGGAGACCCAGTACTTC.

V is TRBV5-6 and J is TRBJ2-7; no firm D call. V lost 4 bases and J lost 2, with 19 bases in between. This CDR3 is 16 amino acids long. Germline lookup yields CDR1 SGHDT and CDR2 YYEEEE. The CDR3 coding sequence is TGTGCCAGCAGCCGACCAGGAAGACTGACACCCTACGAGCAGTACTTC. This codes for CASSRPGRLTPYEQYF.

The genes are TRBV2 and TRBJ1-5, with TRBD1 identical over 8 bases. V dropped 6 bases and J dropped 0; count of bases not matched to a gene: 4. The CDR3 is made up of 15 amino acids. Germline CDR1 is SNHLY and CDR2 is FYNNEI. The CDR3 reads CASSGDRGSNQPQHF. Here the CDR3 DNA reads TGTGCCAGCAGCGGAGACAGGGGTAGCAATCAGCCCCAGCATTTT.